Below, 25 T cell receptor beta chains from the same sample are listed, as sequenced in a study of shared clonotypes between healthy human individuals. Naive CD8 cells were CD45RO-negative, positively selected for CCR7, excluding terminally differentiated effector memory CD45RA+ cells. TCRdb's table, derived via immunoSEQ multiplex PCR, lists solely in-frame clones and lacks some. In the table there are hundreds of thousands of clones, 95% to 96% of which are singletons. The sample comprised naive CD8+ T cells sorted from blood. These receptors originate from a woman aged 30 to 39 in good health.

V and J are TRBV29-1 and TRBJ2-1; D is uncertain. Trimming took off 7 bases at V and 6 bases at J, with 10 bases between the two ends. The CDR3 is 11 residues long. Germline V lookup: CDR1 SQVTM, CDR2 ANQGSEA. In DNA, the CDR3 is TGCAGCGGGTCTGCGGTCAATGAGCAGTTCTTC. Translated, it gives CSGSAVNEQFF.

The chain links TRBV27 to TRBJ2-7; D could derive from TRBD1 or TRBD2 (7 bases each). Trimming shortened V by 4 bases and J by 5 bases, and 15 bases separated the two germline ends. The length of the CDR3 is 14 residues. Germline V gene sequence: CDR1 MNHEY, CDR2 SMNVEV (reference sequence). CDR3 sequence reads: CASSYAPGGDEQYF. In nucleotides, the CDR3 is TGTGCCAGCAGTTACGCCCCAGGGGGGGACGAGCAGTACTTC.

The genes are TRBV19 and TRBJ2-7, with TRBD1 matching over 9 bases. The CDR3 covers 15 residues. The germline V gene has CDR1 LNHDA and CDR2 SQIVND (reference sequence). V shed 3 bases and J 3 bases; nucleotides not matched to a gene: 6. CDR3 amino acids: CASSIGTGMVYEQYF. For the CDR3, the DNA is TGTGCCAGTAGTATCGGGACAGGGATGGTCTACGAGCAGTACTTC.

The chain links TRBV29-1 to TRBJ2-7, with D possibly TRBD1 on 7 matching bases. Germline V gene lookup returns CDR1 SQVTM and CDR2 ANQGSEA. V gave up 3 bases and J gave up 1 base, with 13 bases separating them. The CDR3 length is 14 residues. The CDR3 reads CSVEGQGGSYEQYF. The CDR3 nucleotides are TGCAGCGTTGAGGGTCAGGGGGGATCCTACGAGCAGTACTTC.

The V and J genes are TRBV27 and TRBJ2-1, with a possible D match to TRBD2 (5 bases). Germline CDR1 reads MNHEY; CDR2 reads SMNVEV (reference sequence). This CDR3 has 14 amino acids. V was shortened by 3 bases and J by 7 bases, with 13 bases between the two germline ends. CDR3 loop: CASSFGLGVNEQFF. Written as DNA, the CDR3 is TGTGCCAGCAGTTTTGGACTGGGTGTGAATGAGCAGTTCTTC.

This clone has just one count. The chain joins TRBV7-8 to TRBJ1-1; D not certain. Germline assignment: CDR1 SGHVS and CDR2 FQNEAQ. The germline V and J ends were trimmed by 5 bases and 0 bases, with 13 bases remaining between them. This CDR3 region has 15 residues. The CDR3 coding sequence is TGTGCCAGCAGCCTAGGTCGGCTAATGAACACTGAAGCTTTCTTT. Residues: CASSLGRLMNTEAFF.

The rearrangement uses TRBV19 and TRBJ2-2; D call uncertain. The CDR3 loop spans 13 amino acids. Germline V lookup: CDR1 LNHDA, CDR2 SQIVND (reference sequence). V gave up 6 bases and J gave up 4 bases, with 9 bases separating them. CDR3 in DNA: TGTGCCAGTAGAGAGAGAGCCACCGGGGAGCTGTTTTTT. This translates into CASRERATGELFF.

V gene TRBV5-6 combines with J gene TRBJ2-5, with TRBD2 identical over 10 bases. The DNA end is more similar to TRBJ2-7, so the J call may be wrong. The germline gives CDR1 SGHDT, CDR2 YYEEEE. The length of the CDR3 is 14 residues. Here the CDR3 DNA reads TGTGCCAGCAGCTTTCTAGCGGGAGTTAACGAGCAGTACTTC. Amino acids: CASSFLAGVNEQYF.

This clone was observed once. J is TRBJ2-7 and V is TRBV27, with 11 nucleotides matching TRBD1. This CDR3 is 13 amino acids long. CDR1 and CDR2 from the germline V gene are MNHEY and SMNVEV (reference sequence). J gave up 4 bases and V 10 bases, and 6 bases lay outside the gene matches. The CDR3 DNA sequence: TGTGCCACGAGCCGGGACAGGGGGTACGAGCAGTACTTC. Protein product: CATSRDRGYEQYF.

The chain links TRBV4-1 to TRBJ2-5, with a possible D match to TRBD2 (6 bases). The J call may be mistaken, given a closer DNA end match to TRBJ2-7. The germline V gene has CDR1 MGHRA and CDR2 YSYEKL. CDR3 length: 16 residues. CDR3 coding DNA: TGCGCCAGCAGCCCCGAGGGTGCGGGAACCTCCTACGAGCAGTACTTC. It specifies CASSPEGAGTSYEQYF.

About this clone: Other nucleotide sequences in the sample specify the same CDR3. The V gene is TRBV19, the J gene TRBJ2-2, with D tentatively TRBD1 (5 bases). The CDR3 loop spans 15 amino acids. V was shortened by 3 bases and J by 3 bases, with 11 bases between the two germline ends. Germline-derived CDR1 and CDR2 are LNHDA and SQIVND (reference sequence). The CDR3 loop is CASSIAQGDTGELFF. CDR3 nucleotides: TGTGCCAGTAGTATCGCGCAGGGTGACACCGGGGAGCTGTTTTTT.

For this clone: Other DNA sequences within the sample encode an identical CDR3. This chain uses TRBV28 with TRBJ1-1; the D is unclear. CDR1 is MDHEN, CDR2 SYDVKM, per germline. The germline V and J ends were trimmed by 3 bases and 1 base, with 6 bases remaining between them. The CDR3 is 13 residues long. CDR3 nucleotides: TGTGCCAGCAGTTTTAGTGAGAACACTGAAGCTTTCTTT. Protein sequence: CASSFSENTEAFF.

This chain connects TRBV10-1 to TRBJ2-1; 14 bases are shared with TRBD2. CDR1 and CDR2 from the germline V gene are WNHNN and SYGVQD (reference sequence). V lost 7 bases, J lost 6 bases, and 5 bases stayed unmatched. This CDR3 has 15 residues. The CDR3 DNA sequence: TGCGCCAGCACACCGGGACTAGCGGGAGCCAATGAGCAGTTCTTC. This gives the protein CASTPGLAGANEQFF.

J is TRBJ2-7 and V is TRBV27; 9 bases agree with TRBD2. From germline, CDR1 is MNHEY and CDR2 SMNVEV (reference sequence). Trimming removed 5 bases from V and 5 bases from J; junction bases left unmatched: 13. This CDR3 contains 16 residues. In DNA form, the CDR3 reads TGTGCCAGCAGTCCGTCGCCCGGGACTAGCAGCCACGAGCAGTACTTC. Its translation is CASSPSPGTSSHEQYF.

This chain links TRBV7-9 with TRBJ2-7; D remains ambiguous. Trimming took off 1 base at V and 3 bases at J, with 7 bases between the two ends. CDR1 is SEHNR, CDR2 FQNEAQ, per germline (reference sequence). The CDR3 totals 13 residues. The DNA of the CDR3 is TGTGCCAGCAGCTTAGGCCCGGGCTACGAGCAGTACTTC. Its protein product is CASSLGPGYEQYF. Drawing the rest from reference TRBV7-9 and TRBJ2-7, the complete variable domain is DTGVSQNPRHKITKRGQNVTFRCDPISEHNRLYWYRQTLGQGPEFLTYFQNEAQLEKSRLLSDRFSAERPKGSFSTLEIQRTEQGDSAMYLCASSLGPGYEQYFGPGTRLTVT.

The J gene is TRBJ2-2, the V gene TRBV7-9; possibly TRBD1 or TRBD2 for D (5 bases each). V shed 7 bases and J shed 6 bases, with 27 bases lying between them. This CDR3 region has 18 residues. CDR1 SEHNR and CDR2 FQNEAQ come from the germline V gene (reference sequence). The CDR3 loop is CASIPSRGRRTVAGELFF. The CDR3 coding sequence is TGTGCCAGCATCCCTAGCCGGGGACGGAGAACAGTGGCCGGGGAGCTGTTTTTT.

Of note for this clone: The same CDR3 arises from other DNA sequences in this sample as well. The chain is built from TRBV27 and TRBJ2-7; 12 bases are a match to TRBD2. CDR1 MNHEY and CDR2 SMNVEV come from the germline V gene (reference sequence). The CDR3 is 16 amino acids. The trim removed 2 bases at V and 7 bases at J, leaving 9 bases unmatched. In DNA, the CDR3 is TGTGCCAGCAGTTTAGTACTAGCGGGAGGCCCGGGGGAGCAGTACTTC. Amino acids: CASSLVLAGGPGEQYF.

The chain recombines TRBV28 with TRBJ1-2, with 8 bases lining up with TRBD1. With 5 bases clipped from V and 0 bases from J, the junction kept 5 bases outside the gene matches. This CDR3 comprises 15 residues. The germline V gene has CDR1 MDHEN and CDR2 SYDVKM. This chain's CDR3 is CASSQMTGANYGYTF. CDR3 DNA sequence: TGTGCCAGCAGTCAAATGACAGGGGCTAACTATGGCTACACCTTC.

The CDR3, as DNA: TGCGCCAGCAGCTTGGCCGGGCGCCTACGGGATGAGCAGTTCTTC. It specifies CASSLAGRLRDEQFF. The gene calls are TRBV5-1 and TRBJ2-1; unclear D gene. Germline assignment: CDR1 SGHRS and CDR2 YFSETQ. The V end was cut by 0 bases, the J end by 8 bases, with 15 bases between. The CDR3 contains 15 residues.

V gene TRBV6-6 combines with J gene TRBJ2-5; TRBD1 aligns across 9 bases. The CDR3 is 16 amino acids. CDR1 and CDR2 from the germline V gene are MNHNY and SVGAGI (reference sequence). V shed 2 bases and J 11 bases; nucleotides not matched to a gene: 15. DNA of the CDR3: TGTGCCAGCAGTTACCCGGGACAGGGAAATAGGTTTGAGCAGTACTTC. It codes for CASSYPGQGNRFEQYF.

This sequence joins TRBV6-5 and TRBJ2-7, with D hard to call. The CDR3 consists of 13 residues. Trimming removed 2 bases from V and 0 bases from J, with 5 bases in between. Germline V gene sequence: CDR1 MNHEY, CDR2 SVGAGI. CDR3 nucleotides: TGTGCCAGCAGTTACCCCGGCTCCTACGAGCAGTACTTC. Residues: CASSYPGSYEQYF.

The chain uses TRBV27 and TRBJ1-4; the D gene is possibly TRBD1 (6 bases). Germline values: CDR1 MNHEY, CDR2 SMNVEV (reference sequence). CDR3 size: 19 residues. With 4 bases removed from V and 7 bases from J, the gap between germline ends came to 28 bases. CDR3 region: CASSSKTKRGHLGGEKLFF. CDR3 DNA sequence: TGTGCCAGCAGTTCGAAGACAAAACGAGGACATTTAGGGGGTGAAAAACTGTTTTTT.

The table lists this clone with a count of one. The chain joins TRBV27 to TRBJ2-1, with 7 bases matching TRBD1. Germline-derived CDR1 and CDR2 are MNHEY and SMNVEV (reference sequence). V dropped 4 bases and J dropped 8; count of bases not matched to a gene: 11. The CDR3 sequence is 15 residues long. The CDR3 is CASSWWQGEGHEQFF. Here the CDR3 DNA reads TGTGCCAGCAGTTGGTGGCAGGGGGAAGGTCATGAGCAGTTCTTC.

The V gene is TRBV6-1, the J gene TRBJ2-5, with D possibly TRBD2 on 5 matching bases. Germline V CDR1 and CDR2: MNHNS, SASEGT. The CDR3 consists of 11 residues. Trimming pared 1 base from V and 11 bases from J, leaving 8 bases between. CDR3 amino acids: CASSEVWEQYF. The CDR3 DNA is TGTGCCAGCAGTGAAGTATGGGAGCAGTACTTC.

V is TRBV5-6 and J is TRBJ2-3; 11 bases align to TRBD2. V lost 1 base to trimming and J lost 5 bases; unmatched junction nucleotides: 9. The CDR3 is 17 amino acids. From germline, CDR1 is SGHDT and CDR2 YYEEEE. For the CDR3, the DNA is TGTGCCAGCAGCTTGTTCTATAGCGGGAGGGAGGAAGATACGCAGTATTTT. Translation gives CASSLFYSGREEDTQYF.